The 26 T cell receptor beta chains given below trace back to one sample, sequenced in a study of blood T cells in healthy people across ages. Combining a sample-barcoded 5' primer with a J-beta primer mix, a second PCR ran for roughly 7 to 11 cycles. TCRdb re-called the 5' RACE reads through MiXCR, storing one row per CDR3 protein. The table records 1.5 million to 2 million distinct CDR3 sequences, 28% of them present only once. Sample: blood. All receptors come from a woman aged 30 to 39 in good health.

Points on this clonotype: At one boundary the junction diverges from the germline segment, which might be a read error. The chain uses TRBV12-5 and TRBJ2-4, with TRBD1 matching over 9 bases. The J call may be wrong; the DNA end is better matched by TRBJ2-7. From germline, CDR1 is LGHNT and CDR2 FRNRAP. The length of the CDR3 is 11 residues. In DNA form, the CDR3 reads TGCGGGCGACAGGGGGGTTACGAGCAGTACTTC. Residues: CGRQGGYEQYF.

V gene TRBV9 combines with J gene TRBJ2-1, with D perhaps matching TRBD2 (7 bases). This CDR3 has 15 amino acids. Germline V gene sequence: CDR1 SGDLS, CDR2 YYNGEE. The V gene lost 4 bases and the J gene lost 8 bases, with 19 bases spanning the gap. For the CDR3, the DNA is TGTGCCAGCAGCCCTCTTGGGTGGGGGGGCGATGAGCAGTTCTTC. Amino acid sequence: CASSPLGWGGDEQFF.

This clonotype was observed many times. The chain links TRBV6-5 to TRBJ2-7; TRBD1 matches at 7 bases. This CDR3 has 16 amino acids. V was clipped by 1 base and J by 0 bases; unmatched bases: 6. Germline CDR1 reads MNHEY; CDR2 reads SVGAGI. The CDR3 spells CASSYFPGTASYEQYF. CDR3 coding DNA: TGTGCCAGCAGTTACTTCCCCGGGACAGCCTCCTACGAGCAGTACTTC.

This clonotype was seen a handful of times. The CDR3 DNA is TGTGCCAGCTCACGACGGGACAGGGCTAGGGGCGAGCAGTACTTC. Translation: CASSRRDRARGEQYF. The V and J genes are TRBV18 and TRBJ2-7; 9 bases fit TRBD1. The junction had 10 bases not matched to a gene; V was cut back by 4 bases and J by 6 bases. This CDR3 has 15 residues. Per the germline V gene, CDR1 is KGHSH and CDR2 is LQKENI.

The chain carries TRBV4-1 and TRBJ1-1; D gene uncertain. The CDR3 extends over 15 amino acids. Trimming pared 1 base from V and 6 bases from J, leaving 15 bases between. The germline V gene has CDR1 MGHRA and CDR2 YSYEKL. The CDR3 coding sequence is TGCGCCAGCAGCCAAGTTTCGATGCAGAGCCCTGAAGCTTTCTTT. As protein: CASSQVSMQSPEAFF.

The chain uses TRBV18 and TRBJ2-1; 12 bases fit TRBD2. The ends lost 4 bases at V and 8 bases at J; junction bases unmatched: 12. Germline-derived CDR1 and CDR2 are KGHSH and LQKENI. This CDR3 has 17 residues. The CDR3 sequence: CASSLNLAGGPGDEQFF. The CDR3 DNA is TGTGCCAGCTCACTCAACCTAGCGGGAGGGCCGGGGGATGAGCAGTTCTTC.

This chain links TRBV12-3 or TRBV12-4 with TRBJ1-2; D gene unclear. With 3 bases removed from V and 3 bases from J, the gap between germline ends came to 11 bases. The CDR3 spans 14 residues. The DNA for the CDR3 is TGTGCCAGCAGTTTTGTGTCAGACGACTATGGCTACACCTTC. It specifies CASSFVSDDYGYTF.

This clonotype was seen a handful of times. Germline is not matched at one junction end, which may reflect a read error. This rearrangement joins TRBV6-5 to TRBJ1-4, with D possibly being TRBD1 (5 bases). Germline V gives CDR1 MNHEY, CDR2 SVGAGI. CDR3 length: 14 residues. Here the CDR3 reads CASSARTINEKRFF. The CDR3, as DNA: TGTGCCAGCTCGGCCAGGACAATTAATGAAAAACGGTTTTTT.

This clonotype was found many times. The rearrangement joins TRBV6-5 to TRBJ2-5, with 12 bases fitting TRBD2. Looked up from germline, CDR1 is MNHEY and CDR2 is SVGAGI. Trimming cost V 8 bases and J 4 bases; bases outside gene matches: 5. The CDR3 length is 14 residues. The DNA of the CDR3 is TGTGCCAGCCGGACTAGCGGGGTTGGAGAGACCCAGTACTTC. Translated, it gives CASRTSGVGETQYF.

The table lists this clonotype with many counts. V and J are TRBV15 and TRBJ2-3; no clear D gene. The length of the CDR3 is 14 residues. Germline loops: CDR1 LNHNV, CDR2 YYDKDF (reference sequence). V dropped 5 bases and J dropped 4 bases, with 13 bases sitting between them. The CDR3 nucleotides read TGTGCCACCAGCCGTAAGGTATCGTCAGATACGCAGTATTTT. This translates into CATSRKVSSDTQYF.

In this sample, this clonotype turned up many times. The rearrangement links TRBV29-1 to TRBJ2-5, with a tentative D call TRBD2 (6 bases). The V end lost 6 bases, the J end lost 4 bases, and 21 bases lay between the germline ends. CDR1 and CDR2 from the germline V gene are SQVTM and ANQGSEA. The CDR3 is 15 residues long. The CDR3 loop is CSVQKGGAGGETQYF. Written as DNA, the CDR3 is TGCAGCGTCCAAAAGGGCGGGGCCGGGGGAGAGACCCAGTACTTC.

This rearrangement joins TRBV5-1 to TRBJ2-2; 8 bases are a match to TRBD1. This CDR3 spans 16 amino acids. Germline loops: CDR1 SGHRS, CDR2 YFSETQ. The V gene end was trimmed by 6 bases and the J gene end by 4 bases; junction bases not matched to a gene: 11. The CDR3 reads CASTITGDRSTGELFF. The CDR3 bases are TGCGCCAGCACCATAACGGGGGACAGGAGCACCGGGGAGCTGTTTTTT.

The V and J genes are TRBV12-3 or TRBV12-4 and TRBJ2-3, with TRBD1 matching 8 bases. There are 13 residues in the CDR3. The junction had 6 bases not matched to a gene; V was cut back by 4 bases and J by 9 bases. CDR3 residues: CASSSRQGRTQYF. CDR3 coding DNA: TGTGCCAGCAGTTCTCGACAGGGGAGAACGCAGTATTTT.

This clonotype was observed a few times. The chain is built from TRBV2 and TRBJ2-3; TRBD1 is a possible D gene (5 bases). The CDR3 totals 13 residues. V dropped 7 bases and J dropped 0 bases, with 8 bases sitting between them. Germline values: CDR1 SNHLY, CDR2 FYNNEI. The CDR3 reads CASKTVSTDTQYF. The CDR3 coding sequence is TGTGCCAGCAAGACAGTTAGCACAGATACGCAGTATTTT.

The table lists this clonotype with a few counts. V and J are TRBV7-2 and TRBJ2-1, with TRBD2 matching 11 bases. CDR3 length: 18 residues. Germline V CDR1 and CDR2: SGHTA, FQGNSA. V trimming: 2 bases; J trimming: 4 bases; junction bases outside the gene matches: 10. The CDR3 reads CASSLTPKTSGVYNEQFF. The CDR3 bases are TGTGCCAGCAGCTTAACCCCTAAGACTAGCGGGGTTTACAATGAGCAGTTCTTC.

This clonotype was detected a few times. The rearrangement joins TRBV4-1 to TRBJ1-2, with D hard to call. Per the germline V gene, CDR1 is MGHRA and CDR2 is YSYEKL. With 1 base removed from V and 4 bases from J, the gap between germline ends came to 16 bases. The CDR3 contains 16 residues. The CDR3 DNA sequence: TGCGCCAGCAGCCAAGCAAGCCCAGGTACCGTCTATGGCTACACCTTC. Protein: CASSQASPGTVYGYTF.

This clonotype was observed many times. J is TRBJ2-5 and V is TRBV4-1; D call uncertain. V was clipped by 4 bases and J by 3 bases, with 9 bases between them. Germline V lookup: CDR1 MGHRA, CDR2 YSYEKL. The CDR3 is made up of 13 amino acids. CDR3 nucleotide sequence: TGCGCCAGCAGCCTAACGCAAAAAGAGACCCAGTACTTC. Its protein product is CASSLTQKETQYF.

V and J are TRBV5-1 and TRBJ2-1; TRBD2 is a possible D gene (6 bases). Trimming cost V 3 bases and J 7 bases, with 17 bases left between them. CDR1 is SGHRS and CDR2 is YFSETQ in the germline V gene. This CDR3 is 15 amino acids long. The DNA for the CDR3 is TGCGCCAGCAGCTCCGGGACTTCATCATTAAATGAGCAGTTCTTC. It translates to CASSSGTSSLNEQFF.

J is TRBJ1-5 and V is TRBV10-3; D possibly corresponds to TRBD1 (6 bases). Germline CDR1 is ENHRY and CDR2 is SYGVKD. V shed 0 bases and J shed 10 bases, with 10 bases lying between them. The CDR3 is made up of 13 amino acids. The CDR3 nucleotides are TGTGCCATCAGTGAGTCCCGACAGGCTCCCCAGCATTTT. Amino acid sequence: CAISESRQAPQHF.

This clonotype has only a few counts. The chain combines TRBV9 with TRBJ2-7; 12 bases fit TRBD2. V shed 0 bases, J shed 6 bases, and the junction held 4 bases outside the gene matches. Germline CDR1 SGDLS, CDR2 YYNGEE. CDR3 size: 15 residues. As DNA, the CDR3 is TGTGCCAGCAGCGTAGAGGGACTAGCGGGTAGCGAGCAGTACTTC. As protein: CASSVEGLAGSEQYF.

This clonotype was picked up many times. This chain connects TRBV12-3 or TRBV12-4 to TRBJ2-4; D might be TRBD1 or TRBD2, each matching 6 bases. This CDR3 has 16 residues. V was trimmed by 3 bases and J by 0 bases, leaving 12 bases between them. The CDR3 protein is CASSLRGARAKNIQYF. CDR3 DNA: TGTGCCAGCAGTTTGAGGGGGGCTCGAGCCAAAAACATTCAGTACTTC.

This clonotype was observed a handful of times. V usage is TRBV3-1 and J usage is TRBJ2-7; D tentatively fits TRBD1 or TRBD2 (5 bases each). Germline V gene lookup returns CDR1 LGHDT and CDR2 YNNKEL (reference sequence). This CDR3 has 15 residues. V lost 4 bases and J lost 7, with 20 bases in between. The CDR3 DNA reads TGTGCCAGCAGCCGCCGAGGTGCAGGGACCCGGGAGCAGTACTTC. This translates into CASSRRGAGTREQYF.

This clonotype has more than one count but fewer than ten. The rearrangement uses TRBV29-1 and TRBJ2-7; 7 positions match TRBD1. Per the germline V gene, CDR1 is SQVTM and CDR2 is ANQGSEA. CDR3 length equals 13 residues. The CDR3 DNA reads as TGCTGCGCTGCTTTAACAGGGGAGTACGAGCAGTACTTC. Protein product: CCAALTGEYEQYF.

This clonotype was recorded at least ten times. The chain links TRBV4-2 to TRBJ1-2; 8 bases are shared with TRBD1. Per the germline V gene, CDR1 is LGHNA and CDR2 is YNFKEQ. The J segment lost 12 bases and the V segment lost 1 base, leaving 10 bases of the junction unmatched. The CDR3 is 14 residues long. The CDR3 nucleotides are TGTGCCAGCAGCCAAGCGGACAGGGAGGGAAAAAACACCTTC. It yields the protein CASSQADREGKNTF.

This clonotype has more than one count but fewer than ten. The chain combines TRBV2 with TRBJ1-1; D is uncertain. V dropped 2 bases and J dropped 1 base, with 8 bases sitting between them. The CDR3 sequence is 14 residues long. CDR1 SNHLY and CDR2 FYNNEI come from the germline V gene. CDR3: CASSERRENTEAFF. DNA of the CDR3: TGTGCCAGCAGTGAAAGGCGGGAGAACACTGAAGCTTTCTTT. The entire variable domain, with the rest obtained from reference TRBV2 and TRBJ1-1, is as follows: EPEVTQTPSHQVTQMGQEVILRCVPISNHLYFYWYRQILGQKVEFLVSFYNNEISEKSEIFDDQFSVERPDGSNFTLKIRSTKLEDSAMYFCASSERRENTEAFFGQGTRLTVV.

This clonotype has a handful of counts. Mismatch with germline at one junction end may stem from a read error. In nucleotides, the CDR3 is TGTGCCAACAGCGGAAGACAGTACGGAAACACCATATATTTT. Its translation: CANSGRQYGNTIYF. This chain connects TRBV7-2 to TRBJ1-3, with D possibly TRBD1 on 5 matching bases. Germline loops: CDR1 SGHTA, CDR2 FQGNSA. This CDR3 is 14 amino acids long.